What follows are 30 T cell receptor beta chains derived from one specimen sequenced in a study of T cell changes during pregnancy in multiple sclerosis. TCRdb's table, derived via immunoSEQ multiplex PCR, lists solely in-frame clones and lacks some. Among 60,000 to 65,000 clones listed, 92% were seen once. The input for sequencing was peripheral blood, taken in the first trimester of pregnancy. The receptor set was obtained from a female donor with multiple sclerosis, enrolled in a pregnancy study.

This chain links TRBV7-9 with TRBJ1-4, with D possibly being TRBD1 (6 bases). Trimming left V 5 bases short and J 4 bases short, with 11 bases between. Germline V lookup: CDR1 SEHNR, CDR2 FQNEAQ (reference sequence). CDR3 length equals 14 residues. CDR3: CASSPRGINEKLFF. The CDR3 nucleotides read TGTGCCAGCAGCCCAAGGGGGATTAATGAAAAACTGTTTTTT.

This clone showed up just a few times. The chain has TRBV7-9 and TRBJ1-1; 7 nucleotides match TRBD1. The CDR3 has 14 amino acids. CDR1 and CDR2 from the germline V gene are SEHNR and FQNEAQ (reference sequence). With 7 bases clipped from V and 1 base from J, the junction kept 6 bases outside the gene matches. The CDR3 region has the DNA TGTGCCAGCACCCCCTCAGGGGGGAACACTGAAGCTTTCTTT. Protein: CASTPSGGNTEAFF.

The chain links TRBV7-2 to TRBJ2-3; 8 bases are a match to TRBD2. In germline, CDR1 is SGHTA, CDR2 FQGNSA. The CDR3 consists of 15 residues. Trimming at V came to 8 bases and at J to 6 bases, leaving 13 bases not matched to a gene. CDR3 sequence reads: CASLPTSVLTDTQYF. The CDR3 DNA follows: TGTGCCAGCCTTCCGACTAGCGTACTTACGGATACGCAGTATTTT.

This chain links TRBV29-1 with TRBJ2-3; the match to TRBD1 covers 10 bases. From germline, CDR1 is SQVTM and CDR2 ANQGSEA. V was clipped by 7 bases and J by 2 bases; unmatched bases: 15. The CDR3 consists of 17 residues. In DNA form, the CDR3 reads TGCAGCGCCACCGATTACTCCGGGACAGGGGTCACAGATACGCAGTATTTT. Translation gives CSATDYSGTGVTDTQYF.

This chain links TRBV2 with TRBJ2-2; 7 positions agree with TRBD1. J was trimmed by 7 bases and V by 7 bases; bases with no gene match: 9. This CDR3 is 14 amino acids long. Germline V lookup: CDR1 SNHLY, CDR2 FYNNEI. CDR3 DNA: TGTGCCAGCATCGCAGACAGGGCAAACGGGGAGCTGTTTTTT. Amino acid sequence: CASIADRANGELFF.

V is TRBV5-1 and J is TRBJ2-7; no clear D gene. CDR1 SGHRS and CDR2 YFSETQ come from the germline V gene. V dropped 4 bases and J dropped 10 bases, with 18 bases sitting between them. CDR3 size: 13 residues. The CDR3, as DNA: TGCGCCAGCAGCGGCGAGGTAGCATCCGATCAGTACTTC. It encodes CASSGEVASDQYF.

This clone was seen just once. The rearrangement uses TRBV7-9 and TRBJ2-7; 9 bases line up with TRBD2. The CDR3 runs 17 residues. V gave up 5 bases and J gave up 5 bases; unmatched junction bases: 16. CDR1 and CDR2 (germline): SEHNR, FQNEAQ (reference sequence). Here the CDR3 reads CASSPKALAGLFDEQYF. DNA for the CDR3: TGTGCCAGCAGCCCCAAGGCGCTAGCGGGACTTTTCGACGAGCAGTACTTC.

The chain joins TRBV14 to TRBJ2-5, with a possible D match to TRBD2 (5 bases). Per the germline V gene, CDR1 is SGHDN and CDR2 is FVKESK. The CDR3 is 17 residues long. Trimming left V 3 bases short and J 5 bases short, with 22 bases between. DNA for the CDR3: TGTGCCAGCAGCCAGCGACCGGGATCTGAAAGGGAGGAGACCCAGTACTTC. Protein sequence: CASSQRPGSEREETQYF.

The rearrangement links TRBV19 to TRBJ2-7, with 11 bases aligning to TRBD2. V lost 4 bases, J lost 3 bases, and 5 bases stayed unmatched. This CDR3 contains 15 residues. Germline CDR1 is LNHDA and CDR2 is SQIVND (reference sequence). This CDR3 reads CASSTGTSGYYEQYF. For the CDR3, the DNA is TGTGCCAGTAGTACGGGGACTAGCGGTTACTACGAGCAGTACTTC.

The chain is built from TRBV6-1 and TRBJ1-5, with D tentatively TRBD1 (6 bases). Germline loops: CDR1 MNHNS, CDR2 SASEGT. The CDR3 runs 15 residues. The germline V and J ends were trimmed by 4 bases and 6 bases, with 16 bases remaining between them. This CDR3 is CASSARTALGQPQHF. The CDR3 DNA reads as TGTGCCAGCAGTGCCAGGACAGCCCTGGGTCAGCCCCAGCATTTT.

The V gene is TRBV28, the J gene TRBJ1-2; D is possibly TRBD1 (5 bases). Germline assignment: CDR1 MDHEN and CDR2 SYDVKM. V gave up 1 base and J gave up 1 base, with 16 bases separating them. The CDR3 is 17 residues long. For the CDR3, the DNA is TGTGCCAGCAGTTTATTTTTCTCGTGGCAGGGTAACTATGGCTACACCTTC. Its protein is CASSLFFSWQGNYGYTF.

The chain combines TRBV11-2 with TRBJ1-1, with 7 bases identical to TRBD1. The CDR3 has 17 amino acids. J lost 0 bases, V lost 5 bases, and 12 bases had no gene match. CDR1 and CDR2 (germline): SGHAT, FQNNGV. DNA for the CDR3: TGTGCCAGCAGCACTTCGCCGACGGGACAGATGAACACTGAAGCTTTCTTT. It specifies CASSTSPTGQMNTEAFF.

The V call is TRBV5-4, the J call TRBJ2-2; D perhaps matches TRBD2 (7 bases). Looked up from germline, CDR1 is SGHNT and CDR2 is YYREEE (reference sequence). This CDR3 has 17 residues. V lost 3 bases and J 3 bases, leaving 18 bases between the germline ends. CDR3 sequence (DNA): TGTGCCAGCAGCTCCGATAGGGGGGGCCGGGACACCGGGGAGCTGTTTTTT. Protein: CASSSDRGGRDTGELFF.

This clone was seen a handful of times. The rearrangement links TRBV6-5 to TRBJ2-7, with D tentatively TRBD1 (5 bases). CDR1 is MNHEY and CDR2 is SVGAGI in the germline V gene. The CDR3 runs to 15 residues. V was cut by 3 bases and J by 4 bases, with 16 bases left in between. CDR3 sequence (DNA): TGTGCCAGCAGTTATAGTGGCCAGAAGGGGTACGAGCAGTACTTC. It codes for CASSYSGQKGYEQYF.

The table lists this clone with a few counts. V and J are TRBV7-6 and TRBJ2-2; 8 bases align to TRBD2. Germline V gene lookup returns CDR1 SGHVS and CDR2 FNYEAQ. The J segment lost 8 bases and the V segment lost 4 bases, leaving 9 bases of the junction unmatched. This CDR3 has 15 amino acids. Written as DNA, the CDR3 is TGTGCCAGCAGCTCCGCCGCTAGCGGGTCAGGGGAGCTGTTTTTT. Its translation is CASSSAASGSGELFF.

The CDR3 nucleotides are TGTGCCACCCCCCCCGGGACAGGGGAAGTTCTGGGCCATCATGGCTACACCTTC. Residues: CATPPGTGEVLGHHGYTF. The V gene is TRBV27, the J gene TRBJ1-2; 10 nucleotides agree with TRBD1. Germline lookup yields CDR1 MNHEY and CDR2 SMNVEV (reference sequence). This CDR3 contains 18 residues. V trimming: 10 bases; J trimming: 6 bases; junction bases outside the gene matches: 23.

V is TRBV28 and J is TRBJ2-1; 11 bases match TRBD2. CDR3 length: 17 residues. The V segment lost 4 bases and the J segment 3 bases; nucleotides outside the gene matches: 8. Germline V gene sequence: CDR1 MDHEN, CDR2 SYDVKM. CDR3 nucleotides: TGTGCCAGCAGTTCACCCCTACTAGCGGGGGACTACAATGAGCAGTTCTTC. Translation gives CASSSPLLAGDYNEQFF.

The chain carries TRBV13 and TRBJ1-5; weak D call: TRBD1 (6 bases). V lost 5 bases to trimming and J lost 7 bases, with 15 bases between them. Germline V CDR1 and CDR2: PRHDT, FYEKMQ (reference sequence). This CDR3 contains 14 residues. The CDR3 here is CASSIQGAGQPQHF. CDR3 DNA: TGTGCCAGCAGCATACAGGGCGCGGGCCAGCCCCAGCATTTT.

This chain joins TRBV5-1 and TRBJ2-1; 9 bases agree with TRBD2. The V gene end was trimmed by 4 bases and the J gene end by 2 bases; junction bases not matched to a gene: 7. The CDR3 loop spans 16 amino acids. CDR1 is SGHRS and CDR2 is YFSETQ in the germline V gene. The CDR3 spells CASSRTAGGPYNEQFF. CDR3 coding DNA: TGCGCCAGCAGCCGTACAGCGGGAGGACCCTACAATGAGCAGTTCTTC.

The V gene is TRBV4-3, the J gene TRBJ2-6; D may be TRBD1 (5 bases). CDR3 length: 15 amino acids. V dropped 0 bases and J dropped 4 bases, with 7 bases sitting between them. The germline gives CDR1 LGHNA, CDR2 YSLEER. In nucleotides, the CDR3 is TGCGCCAGCAGCCAAGAGAGGACAGGGGCCAACGTCCTGACTTTC. It yields the protein CASSQERTGANVLTF.

This clone was counted only a few times. This sequence joins TRBV4-3 and TRBJ2-1, with 7 bases identical to TRBD2. V trimming: 0 bases; J trimming: 7 bases; junction bases outside the gene matches: 9. The CDR3 length is 16 residues. The germline V gene has CDR1 LGHNA and CDR2 YSLEER. CDR3 bases: TGCGCCAGCAGCCAAGATCCCCCCGGGGGGATGAATGAGCAGTTCTTC. Its protein product is CASSQDPPGGMNEQFF.

This clone was detected a few times. The V call is TRBV15, the J call TRBJ1-1; D perhaps matches TRBD1 (5 bases). V lost 6 bases and J lost 4, with 12 bases in between. Germline-derived CDR1 and CDR2 are LNHNV and YYDKDF (reference sequence). CDR3 length: 13 amino acids. CDR3 sequence reads: CATRGLKLTEAFF. The CDR3, as DNA: TGTGCCACCAGGGGACTGAAGCTCACTGAAGCTTTCTTT.

The chain combines TRBV4-3 with TRBJ2-7; TRBD1 agrees at 8 bases. There are 15 residues in the CDR3. Trimming cost V 5 bases and J 1 base; bases outside gene matches: 7. CDR1 is LGHNA, CDR2 YSLEER, per germline. The CDR3 nucleotides are TGCGCCAGCAGCTTGGACAGGGAAAGGTCCTACGAGCAGTACTTC. Encoded protein: CASSLDRERSYEQYF.

The V call is TRBV27, the J call TRBJ1-2, with TRBD1 matching over 8 bases. Germline trimming cut 2 bases from V and 5 bases from J; bases unmatched to any gene: 7. The CDR3 is 15 residues long. Germline lookup yields CDR1 MNHEY and CDR2 SMNVEV (reference sequence). The CDR3 protein is CASSLSNRGNYGYTF. The CDR3 DNA is TGTGCCAGCAGTTTAAGTAACAGGGGGAATTATGGCTACACCTTC.

This chain connects TRBV14 to TRBJ2-1, with D tentatively TRBD1 (5 bases). Germline-derived CDR1 and CDR2 are SGHDN and FVKESK. The ends were cut back, 1 base at V and 2 bases at J, with 9 bases in the middle. This CDR3 is built from 15 residues. CDR3 nucleotides: TGTGCCAGCAGCCAAGTATGGGGCGCCTACAATGAGCAGTTCTTC. Translated: CASSQVWGAYNEQFF.

The V call is TRBV5-6, the J call TRBJ2-7; 8 nucleotides line up with TRBD1. Germline assignment: CDR1 SGHDT and CDR2 YYEEEE. The CDR3 length is 14 residues. V gave up 0 bases and J gave up 6 bases; unmatched junction bases: 5. The CDR3 DNA reads as TGTGCCAGCAGCTTGGTCCAGGGGGCATCCGAGCAGTACTTC. This translates into CASSLVQGASEQYF.

V and J are TRBV7-6 and TRBJ1-1; 7 nucleotides match TRBD1. The CDR3 runs 18 residues. Per the germline V gene, CDR1 is SGHVS and CDR2 is FNYEAQ. With 1 base clipped from V and 0 bases from J, the junction kept 11 bases outside the gene matches. The CDR3 nucleotides read TGTGCCAGCAGCTTAGGGTCCCGACAGGGAGCAATGAACACTGAAGCTTTCTTT. Encoded protein: CASSLGSRQGAMNTEAFF.

The V call is TRBV6-1, the J call TRBJ1-1, with a possible D match to TRBD1 (5 bases). CDR1 is MNHNS and CDR2 is SASEGT in the germline V gene. V was cut by 8 bases and J by 3 bases, with 13 bases left in between. The CDR3 contains 13 residues. CDR3 DNA: TGTGCCAGCGCCATAGGACATCACACTGAAGCTTTCTTT. It is translated as CASAIGHHTEAFF.

This clone was recorded a few times. The chain carries TRBV29-1 and TRBJ2-2, with 11 positions matching TRBD1. V lost 8 bases and J lost 4; bases outside the gene matches: 3. CDR3 size: 13 residues. CDR1 is SQVTM, CDR2 ANQGSEA, per germline. CDR3 sequence: CSMGQGGTGELFF. CDR3 DNA: TGCAGCATGGGACAGGGGGGCACCGGGGAGCTGTTTTTT.

The J gene is TRBJ2-5, the V gene TRBV21-1; TRBD2, the table's D call, was not compared with the DNA. TRBV21-1 is an annotated pseudogene. The CDR3 loop spans 16 amino acids. Here the CDR3 reads CASSRRRRESRETQYF. The CDR3 nucleotides read TGTGCCAGCAGCCGTCGGAGGCGGGAGAGTCGGGAGACCCAGTACTTC.